This TCR beta chain was found in a study of blood T cell repertoires in COVID-19. Background on the study: The study drew acute and convalescent COVID-19 samples from the United States, Italy and Spain. T cells, B-cell-depleted T cells, or PBMCs provided the cDNA or gDNA that served as material.

Original processing notes: Cell counts per sample came from amplifying reference gene primers. Clones were read by immunoSEQ multiplex PCR, and TCRdb kept only the in-frame ones, dropping some. D and trimming come from the DNA, and the V and J calls and clone size come from that table. The top ten hold under 8% of the sample, which has just under 60,000 clones, approximately 86% seen once. The length of the CDR3 is 15 residues. The sequenced sample was peripheral blood. This sequence was found in a human donor with active COVID-19. The donor label of this sample is uncertain. V gene TRBV21-1 combines with J gene TRBJ2-7; TRBD1 was called by the table and not checked on the DNA. TRBV21-1 is designated a pseudogene. The CDR3 sequence is CASNPTGQGAYEQYF. CDR3 coding DNA: TGTGCCAGCAACCCGACCGGACAGGGGGCATACGAGCAGTACTTC.